The 2 T cell receptor beta chains below all came from one sample that was sequenced in a study of cytomegalovirus exposure and HLA in healthy donors (dated by TCRdb to between 2016 and 2019). Libraries were constructed by the immunoSEQ multiplex PCR assay. For the multiplex PCR, a mixture combining 60 forward primers for TCR Vbeta segments and 13 reverse primers for TCR Jbeta segments was used. This immuneACCESS table, as held by TCRdb, lists in-frame sequences with V and J called but not all clones. Of the missing ones, under half trace to an unresolved V gene in checked studies; the others have no known cause. The table for this sample lists some 150,000 clones; about 84% of them were counted only once. The biggest ten clones account for roughly 5.9% of the sample. Sequenced: PBMCs. The receptor source for this set is a woman in her 40s in good health and CMV-seropositive.

The genes are TRBV6-6 and TRBJ1-1; D gene ambiguous. V dropped 4 bases and J dropped 1 base, with 10 bases sitting between them. The CDR3 contains 14 residues. Germline V gives CDR1 MNHNY, CDR2 SVGAGI (reference sequence). The CDR3 loop is CASSLERPNTEAFF. DNA for the CDR3: TGTGCCAGCAGTTTGGAGAGACCGAACACTGAAGCTTTCTTT.

The V and J genes are TRBV9 and TRBJ1-1; 11 positions match TRBD1. This CDR3 region has 16 residues. The germline V gene has CDR1 SGDLS and CDR2 YYNGEE. V shed 2 bases, J shed 1 base, and the junction held 4 bases outside the gene matches. The CDR3 nucleotides are TGTGCCAGCAGCGTTGGGACAGGGGGGTGGAACACTGAAGCTTTCTTT. It translates to CASSVGTGGWNTEAFF.